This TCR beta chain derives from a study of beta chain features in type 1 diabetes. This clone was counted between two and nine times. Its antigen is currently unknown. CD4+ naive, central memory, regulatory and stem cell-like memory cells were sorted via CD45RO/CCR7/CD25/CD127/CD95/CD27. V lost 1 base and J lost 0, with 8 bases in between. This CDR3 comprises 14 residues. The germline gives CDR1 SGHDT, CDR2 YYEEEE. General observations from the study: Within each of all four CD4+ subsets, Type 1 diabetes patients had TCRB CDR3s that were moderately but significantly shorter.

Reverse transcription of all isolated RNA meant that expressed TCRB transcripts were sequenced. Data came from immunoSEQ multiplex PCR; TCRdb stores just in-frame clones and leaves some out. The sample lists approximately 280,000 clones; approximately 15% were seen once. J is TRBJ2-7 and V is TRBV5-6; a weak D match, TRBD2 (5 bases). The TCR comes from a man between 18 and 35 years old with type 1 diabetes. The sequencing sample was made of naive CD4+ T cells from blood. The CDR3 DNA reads TGTGCCAGCAGCTTGCCCCTAGCCTCCTACGAGCAGTACTTC. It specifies CASSLPLASYEQYF.